This T cell receptor beta chain was sequenced during a study of T-cell reconstitution after alpha-beta-depleted transplantation in children. The V gene end was trimmed by 3 bases and the J gene end by 0 bases; junction bases not matched to a gene: 3. The CDR3 runs 15 residues. Germline-derived CDR1 and CDR2 are SGHVS and FQNEAQ. This clonotype came up a few times. Researchers prepared the TCRbeta library using unique molecular identifiers, the study reports. TCRdb reanalysed the PCR reads using MiXCR and keeps one entry per CDR3 protein. The sample contains 500,000 to 600,000 distinct CDR3 sequences, approximately 30% of which appear only once.

The chain combines TRBV7-8 with TRBJ2-3; 7 bases map to TRBD2. This clonotype was sampled from a human donor who donated a stem cell graft to a child with aplastic anemia. The starting material was PBMCs from the stem cell graft donor, obtained from the stem cell graft. This CDR3 reads CASSFLAASTDTQYF. CDR3 nucleotides: TGTGCCAGCAGCTTCCTAGCGGCTAGCACAGATACGCAGTATTTT. The whole variable domain, remainder taken from reference TRBV7-8 and TRBJ2-3, is GAGVSQSPRYKVAKRGQDVALRCDPISGHVSLFWYQQALGQGPEFLTYFQNEAQLDKSGLPSDRFFAERPEGSVSTLKIQRTQQEDSAVYLCASSFLAASTDTQYFGPGTRLTVL.